Presented here are 3 T cell receptor beta chains from one specimen sequenced in a study of blood T cell repertoires in COVID-19. Profiling relied on immunoSEQ multiplex PCR, and the TCRdb table lists in-frame clones only, not all of them. The sample records approximately 250,000 clones, approximately 90% being singletons. The sequencing input was PBMCs or T cells enriched from blood (not recorded which). The receptor source for this set is a woman between 40 and 50 years old with acute COVID-19.

The chain is built from TRBV11-2 and TRBJ2-3; 11 nucleotides agree with TRBD1. From germline, CDR1 is SGHAT and CDR2 FQNNGV. CDR3 length: 15 residues. The V segment lost 0 bases and the J segment 6 bases; nucleotides outside the gene matches: 2. The CDR3 region has the DNA TGTGCCAGCAGCTTAGATGGGGACAGGGGGGATACGCAGTATTTT. Its translation is CASSLDGDRGDTQYF.

This sequence joins TRBV27 and TRBJ1-3, with unresolved D. Germline-derived CDR1 and CDR2 are MNHEY and SMNVEV (reference sequence). CDR3 length equals 14 residues. V shed 6 bases and J shed 4 bases, with 13 bases lying between them. DNA for the CDR3: TGTGCCAGCAGCCACAAATCCCGCGGAAACACCATATATTTT. Protein product: CASSHKSRGNTIYF.

Concerning this clone itself: Other DNA sequences in the sample encode the same CDR3. The gene calls are TRBV28 and TRBJ1-2; the D is unclear. V shed 3 bases and J shed 2 bases, with 7 bases lying between them. Germline V gene data show CDR1 as MDHEN and CDR2 as SYDVKM. This CDR3 region has 13 residues. CDR3 bases: TGTGCCAGCAGTTTGCGAGGGAACTATGGCTACACCTTC. Translating it yields CASSLRGNYGYTF.